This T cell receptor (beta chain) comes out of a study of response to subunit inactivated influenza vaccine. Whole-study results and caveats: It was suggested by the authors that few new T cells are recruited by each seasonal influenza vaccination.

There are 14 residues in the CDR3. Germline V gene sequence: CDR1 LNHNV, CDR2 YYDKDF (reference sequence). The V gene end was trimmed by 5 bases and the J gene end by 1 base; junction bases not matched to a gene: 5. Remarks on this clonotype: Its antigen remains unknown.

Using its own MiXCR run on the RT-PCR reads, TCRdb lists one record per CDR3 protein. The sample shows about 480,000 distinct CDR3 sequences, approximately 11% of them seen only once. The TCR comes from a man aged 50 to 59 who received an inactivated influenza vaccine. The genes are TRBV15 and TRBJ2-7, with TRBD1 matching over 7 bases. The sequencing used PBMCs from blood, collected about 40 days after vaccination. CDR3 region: CATSGGQQSYEQYF. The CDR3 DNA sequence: TGTGCCACCAGCGGGGGACAGCAATCCTACGAGCAGTACTTC.